The 6 T cell receptor beta chains below were found in one sample sequenced in a study of blood T cell repertoires in COVID-19. Profiled with immunoSEQ multiplex PCR; TCRdb holds only in-frame clones, not every one. The sample lists about 130,000 clones, more than 80% occurring once. The sample taken for sequencing was peripheral blood. These receptors were taken from an elderly woman with COVID-19, enrolled during active disease.

This clone was observed a handful of times. The chain couples TRBV2 to TRBJ2-3; TRBD1 matches 12 bases. CDR1 is SNHLY and CDR2 is FYNNEI in the germline V gene. The CDR3 covers 15 residues. Trimming at V came to 6 bases and at J to 2 bases, leaving 3 bases not matched to a gene. CDR3 nucleotides: TGTGCCAGCAGGGGACAGGGGGCGAACACAGATACGCAGTATTTT. It codes for CASRGQGANTDTQYF.

The genes are TRBV28 and TRBJ1-2; TRBD1 agrees at 10 bases. The length of the CDR3 is 12 residues. Trimming removed 1 base from V and 12 bases from J; junction bases left unmatched: 2. The germline CDR1 and CDR2 sequences are MDHEN and SYDVKM. CDR3 protein: CASSLSGQGDTF. Written as DNA, the CDR3 is TGTGCCAGCAGTTTATCCGGACAGGGGGACACCTTC.

This clone has only a few counts. The chain has TRBV28 and TRBJ2-7; 15 bases map to TRBD2. This CDR3 is 14 amino acids long. V was pared by 6 bases and J by 8 bases, with 5 bases of the junction left unmatched. The germline V gene has CDR1 MDHEN and CDR2 SYDVKM. In nucleotides, the CDR3 is TGTGCCAGCAGAGAAGGGACTAGCGGGAGGAAGCAGTACTTC. It encodes CASREGTSGRKQYF.

The rearrangement links TRBV11-2 to TRBJ2-1; the D is unclear. Germline V gene lookup returns CDR1 SGHAT and CDR2 FQNNGV. Trimming shortened V by 3 bases and J by 6 bases, and 6 bases separated the two germline ends. CDR3 length equals 12 residues. The CDR3 sequence: CASSFISNEQFF. CDR3 nucleotide sequence: TGTGCCAGCAGCTTTATTAGCAATGAGCAGTTCTTC. The full variable domain, in which reference TRBV11-2 and TRBJ2-1 provide the parts outside the CDR3, is EAGVAQSPRYKIIEKRQSVAFWCNPISGHATLYWYQQILGQGPKLLIQFQNNGVVDDSQLPKDRFSAERLKGVDSTLKIQPAKLEDSAVYLCASSFISNEQFFGPGTRLTVL.

The chain recombines TRBV9 with TRBJ2-3; 7 bases line up with TRBD2. V was clipped by 6 bases and J by 0 bases; unmatched bases: 4. The CDR3 runs to 14 residues. Germline V gives CDR1 SGDLS, CDR2 YYNGEE. Here the CDR3 reads CASNAGGSTDTQYF. The CDR3 nucleotides read TGTGCCAGCAACGCCGGGGGGAGCACAGATACGCAGTATTTT.

This chain's CDR3 is CASKLRGGQPQHF. CDR3 bases: TGTGCCAGTAAACTCCGAGGAGGACAGCCCCAGCATTTT. This sequence joins TRBV19 and TRBJ1-5; D is ambiguous. The germline gives CDR1 LNHDA, CDR2 SQIVND (reference sequence). The length of the CDR3 is 13 residues. V was pared by 7 bases and J by 7 bases, with 14 bases between.